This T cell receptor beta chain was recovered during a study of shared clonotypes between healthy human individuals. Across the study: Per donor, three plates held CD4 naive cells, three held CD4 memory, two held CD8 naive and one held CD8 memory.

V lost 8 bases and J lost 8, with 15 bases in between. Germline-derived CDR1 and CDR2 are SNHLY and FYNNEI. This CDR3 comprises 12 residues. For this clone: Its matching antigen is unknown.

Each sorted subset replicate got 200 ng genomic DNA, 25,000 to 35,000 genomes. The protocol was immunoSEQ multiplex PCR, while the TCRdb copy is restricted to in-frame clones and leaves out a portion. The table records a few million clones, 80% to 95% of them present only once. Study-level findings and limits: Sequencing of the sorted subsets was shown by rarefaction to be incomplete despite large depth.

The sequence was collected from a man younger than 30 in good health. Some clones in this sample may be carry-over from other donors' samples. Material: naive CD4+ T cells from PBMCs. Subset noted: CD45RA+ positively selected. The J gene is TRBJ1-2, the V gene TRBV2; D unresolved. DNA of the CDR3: TGTGCCAGCCAGGATGACTCGAAAGGCTACACCTTC. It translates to CASQDDSKGYTF.